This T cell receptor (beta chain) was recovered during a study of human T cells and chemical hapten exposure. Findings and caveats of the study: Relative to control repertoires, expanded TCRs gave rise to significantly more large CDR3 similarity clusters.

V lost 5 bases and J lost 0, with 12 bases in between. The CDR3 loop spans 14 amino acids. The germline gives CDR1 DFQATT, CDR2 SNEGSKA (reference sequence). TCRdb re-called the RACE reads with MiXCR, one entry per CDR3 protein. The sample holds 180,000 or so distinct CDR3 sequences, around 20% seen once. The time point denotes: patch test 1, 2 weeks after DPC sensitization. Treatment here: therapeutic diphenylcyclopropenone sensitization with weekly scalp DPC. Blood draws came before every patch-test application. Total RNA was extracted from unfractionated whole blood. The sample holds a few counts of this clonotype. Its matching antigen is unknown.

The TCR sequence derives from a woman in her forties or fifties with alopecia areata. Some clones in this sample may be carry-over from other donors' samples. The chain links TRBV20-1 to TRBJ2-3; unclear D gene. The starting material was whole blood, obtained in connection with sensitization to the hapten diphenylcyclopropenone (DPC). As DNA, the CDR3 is TGCAGTGCTGCCCCTTCGACTAGCACAGATACGCAGTATTTT. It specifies CSAAPSTSTDTQYF.